This record looks at one TCR beta chain sequence and its context. What it recognizes is unknown. This record belongs to a study of beta chain features in type 1 diabetes. At the level of the study: There was similarity between patients and healthy donors in age, gender and cell yields. Study findings and constraints: In all four CD4+ subsets, TCRB CDR3 length was significantly, moderately reduced in type 1 diabetes.

Every bit of the isolated RNA underwent reverse transcription, so sequencing read expressed TCRB transcripts. This table comes from immunoSEQ multiplex PCR, and its TCRdb copy is limited to in-frame clones, with some not included. The profile shows about 450,000 clones, about an eighth of them singletons. Germline V CDR1 and CDR2: SGHTS, YDEGEE. V gave up 0 bases and J gave up 3 bases; unmatched junction bases: 0. The length of the CDR3 is 13 residues. CD45RO/CCR7/CD25/CD127/CD95/CD27 staining was used to isolate CD4+ naive, central memory, regulatory and stem cell-like memory cells by sorting. This receptor was obtained from a woman aged 18 to 35 in good health. The sample taken for sequencing was naive CD4+ T cells from blood. The rearrangement links TRBV5-8 to TRBJ2-7; 7 bases are shared with TRBD1. This CDR3 is CASSLDRGYEQYV. The CDR3 coding sequence is TGTGCCAGCAGCTTGGACAGGGGCTACGAGCAGTACGTC.